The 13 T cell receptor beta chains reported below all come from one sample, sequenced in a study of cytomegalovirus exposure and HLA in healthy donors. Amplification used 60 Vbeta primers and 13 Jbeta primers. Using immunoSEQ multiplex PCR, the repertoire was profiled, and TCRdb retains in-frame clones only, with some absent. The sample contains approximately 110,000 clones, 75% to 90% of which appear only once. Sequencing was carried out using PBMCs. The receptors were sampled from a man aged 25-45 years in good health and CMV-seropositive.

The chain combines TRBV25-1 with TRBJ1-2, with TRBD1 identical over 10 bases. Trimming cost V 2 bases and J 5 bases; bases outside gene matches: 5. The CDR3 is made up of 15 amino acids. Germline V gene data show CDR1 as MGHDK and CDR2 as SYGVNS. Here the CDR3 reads CASSEIDRGPYGYTF. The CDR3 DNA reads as TGTGCCAGCAGTGAAATAGACAGGGGGCCTTATGGCTACACCTTC.

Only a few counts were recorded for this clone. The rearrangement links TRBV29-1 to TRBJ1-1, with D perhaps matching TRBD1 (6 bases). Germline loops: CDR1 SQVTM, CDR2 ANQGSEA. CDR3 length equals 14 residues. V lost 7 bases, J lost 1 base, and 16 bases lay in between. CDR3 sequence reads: CSGGPGGPNTEAFF. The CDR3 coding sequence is TGCAGCGGGGGGCCCGGCGGCCCGAACACTGAAGCTTTCTTT.

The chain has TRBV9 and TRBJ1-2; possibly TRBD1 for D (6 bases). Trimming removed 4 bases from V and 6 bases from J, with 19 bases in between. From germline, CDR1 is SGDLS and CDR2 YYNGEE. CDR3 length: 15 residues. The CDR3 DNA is TGTGCCAGCAGCCCTCGCCAGGGGACGCTGGATGGCTACACCTTC. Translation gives CASSPRQGTLDGYTF.

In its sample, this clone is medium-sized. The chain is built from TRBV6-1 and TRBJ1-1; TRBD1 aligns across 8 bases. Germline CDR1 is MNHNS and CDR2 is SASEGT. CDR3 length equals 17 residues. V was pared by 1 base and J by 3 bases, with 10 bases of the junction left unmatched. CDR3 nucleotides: TGTGCCAGCAGTGAAGAGCAGGGGGCGGCCCCCGACACTGAAGCTTTCTTT. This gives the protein CASSEEQGAAPDTEAFF.

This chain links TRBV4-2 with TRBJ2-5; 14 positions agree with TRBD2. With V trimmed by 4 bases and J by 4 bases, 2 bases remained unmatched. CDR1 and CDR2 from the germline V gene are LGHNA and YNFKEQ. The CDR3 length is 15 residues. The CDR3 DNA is TGTGCCAGCAGCCCCGGGACTAGCGGGGGAGAGACCCAGTACTTC. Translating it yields CASSPGTSGGETQYF.

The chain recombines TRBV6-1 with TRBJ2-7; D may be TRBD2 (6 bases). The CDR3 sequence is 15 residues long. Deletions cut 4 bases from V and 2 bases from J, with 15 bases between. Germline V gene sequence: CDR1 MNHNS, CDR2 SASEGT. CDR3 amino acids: CASSGGGFFTYEQYF. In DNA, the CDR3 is TGTGCCAGCAGTGGTGGAGGGTTCTTTACCTACGAGCAGTACTTC.

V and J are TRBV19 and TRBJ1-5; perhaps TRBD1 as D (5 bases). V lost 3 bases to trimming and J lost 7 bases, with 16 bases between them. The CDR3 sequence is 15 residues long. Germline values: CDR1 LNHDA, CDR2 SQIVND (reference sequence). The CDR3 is CASSISISGIQPQHF. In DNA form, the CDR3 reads TGTGCCAGTAGTATTTCGATCTCAGGGATCCAGCCCCAGCATTTT.

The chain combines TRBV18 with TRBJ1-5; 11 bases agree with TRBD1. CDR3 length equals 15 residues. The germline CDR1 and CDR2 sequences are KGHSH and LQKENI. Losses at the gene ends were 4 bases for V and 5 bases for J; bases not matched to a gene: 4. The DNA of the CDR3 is TGTGCCAGCTCACGGGACAGGGGGTCCCATCAGCCCCAGCATTTT. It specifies CASSRDRGSHQPQHF.

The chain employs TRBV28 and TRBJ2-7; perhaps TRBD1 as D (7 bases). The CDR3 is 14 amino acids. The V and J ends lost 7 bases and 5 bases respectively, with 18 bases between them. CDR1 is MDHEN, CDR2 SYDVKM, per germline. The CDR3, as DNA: TGTGCCAGCAAACTACCCGGAGGGGGCCACGAGCAGTACTTC. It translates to CASKLPGGGHEQYF.

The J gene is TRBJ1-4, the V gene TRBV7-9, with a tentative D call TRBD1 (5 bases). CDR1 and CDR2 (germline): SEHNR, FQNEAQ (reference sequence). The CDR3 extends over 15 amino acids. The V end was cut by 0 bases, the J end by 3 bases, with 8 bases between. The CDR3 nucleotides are TGTGCCAGCAGCTTAGCAGACAGCGCTAATGAAAAACTGTTTTTT. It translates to CASSLADSANEKLFF.

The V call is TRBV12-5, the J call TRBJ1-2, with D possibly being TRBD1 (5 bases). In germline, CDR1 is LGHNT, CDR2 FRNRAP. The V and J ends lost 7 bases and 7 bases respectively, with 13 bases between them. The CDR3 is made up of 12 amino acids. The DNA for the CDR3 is TGTGCTAGTGCCAGGGATCTAGGTGGCTACACCTTC. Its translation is CASARDLGGYTF.

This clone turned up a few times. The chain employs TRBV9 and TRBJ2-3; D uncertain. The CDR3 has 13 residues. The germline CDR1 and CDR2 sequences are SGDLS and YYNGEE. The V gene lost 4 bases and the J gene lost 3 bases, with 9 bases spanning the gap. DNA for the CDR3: TGTGCCAGCAGCCCCCAGGTTACAGATACGCAGTATTTT. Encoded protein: CASSPQVTDTQYF.

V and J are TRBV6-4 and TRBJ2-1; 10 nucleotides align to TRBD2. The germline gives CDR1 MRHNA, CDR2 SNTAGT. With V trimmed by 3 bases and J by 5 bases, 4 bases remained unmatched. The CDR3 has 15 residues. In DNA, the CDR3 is TGTGCCAGCAGTGAAGCGGGGGGGACCCACAATGAGCAGTTCTTC. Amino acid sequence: CASSEAGGTHNEQFF.